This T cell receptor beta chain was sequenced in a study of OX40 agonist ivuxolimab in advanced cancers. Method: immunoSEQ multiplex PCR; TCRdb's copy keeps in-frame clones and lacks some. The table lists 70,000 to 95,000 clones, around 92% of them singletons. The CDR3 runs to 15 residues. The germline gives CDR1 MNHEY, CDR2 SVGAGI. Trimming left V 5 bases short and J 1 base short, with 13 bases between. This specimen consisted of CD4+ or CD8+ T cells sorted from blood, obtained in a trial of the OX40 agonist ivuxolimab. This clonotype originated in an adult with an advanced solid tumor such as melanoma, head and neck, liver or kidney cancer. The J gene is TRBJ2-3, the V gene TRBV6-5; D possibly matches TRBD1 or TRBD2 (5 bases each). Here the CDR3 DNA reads TGTGCCAGCAGTACTCCAGGGAGTGGCACAGATACGCAGTATTTT. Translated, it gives CASSTPGSGTDTQYF.